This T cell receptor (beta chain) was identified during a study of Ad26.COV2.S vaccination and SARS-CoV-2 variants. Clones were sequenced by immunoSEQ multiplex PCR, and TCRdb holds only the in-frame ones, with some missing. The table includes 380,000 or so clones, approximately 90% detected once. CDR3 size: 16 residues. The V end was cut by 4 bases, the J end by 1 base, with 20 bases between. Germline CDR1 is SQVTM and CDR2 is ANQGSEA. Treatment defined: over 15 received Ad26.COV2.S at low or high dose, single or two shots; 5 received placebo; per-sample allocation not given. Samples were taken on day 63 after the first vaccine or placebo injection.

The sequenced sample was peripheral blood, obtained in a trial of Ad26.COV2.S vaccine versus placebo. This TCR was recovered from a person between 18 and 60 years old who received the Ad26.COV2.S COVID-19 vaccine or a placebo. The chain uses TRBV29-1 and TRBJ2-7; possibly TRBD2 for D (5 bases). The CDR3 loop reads CSVVWVRPRGSYEQYF. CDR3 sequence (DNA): TGCAGCGTTGTATGGGTCAGACCCAGAGGGTCCTACGAGCAGTACTTC.